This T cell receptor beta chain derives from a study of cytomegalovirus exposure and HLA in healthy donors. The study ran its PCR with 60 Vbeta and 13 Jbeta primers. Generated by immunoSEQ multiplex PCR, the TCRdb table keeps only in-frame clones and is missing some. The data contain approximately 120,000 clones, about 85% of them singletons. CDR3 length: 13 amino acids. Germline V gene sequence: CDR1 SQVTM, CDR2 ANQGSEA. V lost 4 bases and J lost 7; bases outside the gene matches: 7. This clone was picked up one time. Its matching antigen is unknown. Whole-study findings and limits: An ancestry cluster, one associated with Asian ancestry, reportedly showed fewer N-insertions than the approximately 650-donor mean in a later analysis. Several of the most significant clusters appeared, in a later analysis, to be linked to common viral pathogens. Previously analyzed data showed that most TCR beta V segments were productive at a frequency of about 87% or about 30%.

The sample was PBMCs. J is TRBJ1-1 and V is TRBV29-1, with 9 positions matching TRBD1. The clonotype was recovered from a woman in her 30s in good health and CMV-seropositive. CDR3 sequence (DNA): TGCAGCGTTGTGGGGGACAGGGCCCGTGAAGCTTTCTTT. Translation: CSVVGDRAREAFF.